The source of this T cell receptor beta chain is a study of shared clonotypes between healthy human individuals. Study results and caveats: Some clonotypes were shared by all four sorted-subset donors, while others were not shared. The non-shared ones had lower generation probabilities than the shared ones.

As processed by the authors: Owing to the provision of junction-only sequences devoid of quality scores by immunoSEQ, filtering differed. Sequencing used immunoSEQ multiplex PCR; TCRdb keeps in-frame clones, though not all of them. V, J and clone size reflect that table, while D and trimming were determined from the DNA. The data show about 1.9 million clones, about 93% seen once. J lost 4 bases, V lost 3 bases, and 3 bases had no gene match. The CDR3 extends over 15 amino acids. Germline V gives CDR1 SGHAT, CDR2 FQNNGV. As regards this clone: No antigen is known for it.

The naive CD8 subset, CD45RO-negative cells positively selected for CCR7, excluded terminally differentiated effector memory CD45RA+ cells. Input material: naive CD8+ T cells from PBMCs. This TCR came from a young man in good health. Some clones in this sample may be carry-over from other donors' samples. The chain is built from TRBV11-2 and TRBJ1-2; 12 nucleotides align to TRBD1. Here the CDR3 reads CASSFGTGGGYGYTF. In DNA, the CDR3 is TGTGCCAGCAGCTTCGGGACAGGGGGCGGCTATGGCTACACCTTC.